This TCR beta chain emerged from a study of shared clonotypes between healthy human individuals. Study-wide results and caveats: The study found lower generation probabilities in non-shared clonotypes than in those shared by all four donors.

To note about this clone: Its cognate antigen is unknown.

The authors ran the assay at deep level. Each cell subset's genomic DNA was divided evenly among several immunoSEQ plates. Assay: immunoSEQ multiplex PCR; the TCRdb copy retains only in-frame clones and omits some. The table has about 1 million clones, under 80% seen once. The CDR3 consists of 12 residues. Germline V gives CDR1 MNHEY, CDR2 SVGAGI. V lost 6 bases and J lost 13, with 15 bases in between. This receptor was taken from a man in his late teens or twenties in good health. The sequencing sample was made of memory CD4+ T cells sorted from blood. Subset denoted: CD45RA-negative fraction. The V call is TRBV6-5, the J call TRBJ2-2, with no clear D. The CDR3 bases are TGTGCCAGCAGCCTATCGGGCCGGCGGCTGTTTTTT. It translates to CASSLSGRRLFF.